Below are 13 T cell receptor beta chains sequenced from a single sample in a study of CXCR3-negative and CXCR3-positive naive CD8 T cells. In preparing the TRB cDNA libraries, 5' RACE with UMI labels was used. TCRdb reanalyzed the 5' RACE reads and collapses them to one entry per CDR3 protein, without DNA. The sample totals about 42,000 distinct CDR3 sequences. Sequencing used naive CXCR3- CD8+ T cells from blood. Subset here: CD45RO-CCR7+CD27+CD95- naive CD8+ T cells lacking CXCR3 (TNR3-). Every receptor here comes from a human donor in good health. Some clones in this sample may be carry-over from other donors' samples.

This chain joins TRBV5-1 and TRBJ2-7; the D call from TCRdb, TRBD2, cannot be confirmed without DNA. Per germline, CDR1 SGHRS and CDR2 YFSETQ. CDR3 length equals 14 residues. The CDR3 is CASSRSSEPDEQYF.

This sequence joins TRBV12-3 or TRBV12-4 and TRBJ2-3; TCRdb's assignment of TRBD2 cannot be checked, as there is no DNA. CDR3 length: 16 residues. Here the CDR3 reads CASSYLAGEITDTQYF.

The chain carries TRBV7-3 and TRBJ1-2; TCRdb reports TRBD1, a call that lacks DNA to check it against. The CDR3 length is 14 residues. CDR1 SGHTA and CDR2 FQGTGA come from the germline V gene. The CDR3 sequence: CASSLLDRVYGYTF.

V and J are TRBV4-1 and TRBJ2-7; TCRdb lists TRBD1, though no DNA is available to test this call. Germline-derived CDR1 and CDR2 are MGHRA and YSYEKL. The CDR3 runs 16 residues. CDR3 sequence: CASSPEQGQGRDEQYF.

The chain uses TRBV28 and TRBJ2-5; there is no DNA to check the TCRdb D call of TRBD2. In germline, CDR1 is MDHEN, CDR2 SYDVKM. This CDR3 spans 16 amino acids. The CDR3 protein is CASSPTDGTSQETQYF.

The V and J genes are TRBV12-3 or TRBV12-4 and TRBJ2-1; lacking DNA, the TRBD2 call made by TCRdb goes unchecked. The CDR3 runs 14 residues. CDR3 loop: CANALAGAYNEQFF.

The rearrangement uses TRBV29-1 and TRBJ2-2. The CDR3 consists of 16 residues. Germline V gene sequence: CDR1 SQVTM, CDR2 ANQGSEA. CDR3 residues: CSVELYPVSNTGELFF.

V and J are TRBV28 and TRBJ2-7; TCRdb selects TRBD2, and the lack of DNA leaves this call unchecked. The CDR3 totals 14 residues. Germline V gene sequence: CDR1 MDHEN, CDR2 SYDVKM. The CDR3 loop reads CASSFGGRDYEQYF. Full variable domain (missing parts from reference TRBV28 and TRBJ2-7): DVKVTQSSRYLVKRTGEKVFLECVQDMDHENMFWYRQDPGLGLRLIYFSYDVKMKEKGDIPEGYSVSREKKERFSLILESASTNQTSMYLCASSFGGRDYEQYFGPGTRLTVT.

The chain combines TRBV12-3 or TRBV12-4 with TRBJ2-2. CDR3 length: 12 residues. CDR3 in amino acids: CASLSGTGELFF.

CDR3 sequence: CSVEYPGGASGGLVPNEQFF. This sequence joins TRBV29-1 and TRBJ2-1; checking the TCRdb D call of TRBD2 is not possible without DNA. CDR3 length: 20 amino acids. Per the germline V gene, CDR1 is SQVTM and CDR2 is ANQGSEA.

The chain recombines TRBV27 with TRBJ2-1. This CDR3 has 13 amino acids. CDR1 and CDR2 from the germline V gene are MNHEY and SMNVEV (reference sequence). Here the CDR3 reads CASSLYGLDEQFF.

The CDR3 loop is CASSEASGGHNEQFF. V and J are TRBV6-4 and TRBJ2-1; the D gene TCRdb calls, TRBD2, cannot be checked with no DNA. CDR1 and CDR2 (germline): MRHNA, SNTAGT. This CDR3 region has 15 residues.

The chain carries TRBV20-1 and TRBJ1-1; checking the TCRdb D call of TRBD1 is not possible without DNA. This CDR3 spans 14 amino acids. Germline CDR1 DFQATT, CDR2 SNEGSKA (reference sequence). The CDR3: CSAFPTDMNTEAFF.